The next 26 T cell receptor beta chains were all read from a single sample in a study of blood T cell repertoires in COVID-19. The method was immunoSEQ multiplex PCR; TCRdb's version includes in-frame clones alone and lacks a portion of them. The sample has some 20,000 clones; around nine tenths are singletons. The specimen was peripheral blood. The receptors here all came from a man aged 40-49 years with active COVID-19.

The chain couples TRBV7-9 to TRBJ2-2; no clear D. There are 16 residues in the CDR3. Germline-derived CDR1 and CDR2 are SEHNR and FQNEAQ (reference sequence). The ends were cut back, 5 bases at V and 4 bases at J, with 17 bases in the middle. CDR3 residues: CASSPPERIPTGELFF. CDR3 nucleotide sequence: TGTGCCAGCAGCCCCCCCGAGCGCATCCCCACCGGGGAGCTGTTTTTT.

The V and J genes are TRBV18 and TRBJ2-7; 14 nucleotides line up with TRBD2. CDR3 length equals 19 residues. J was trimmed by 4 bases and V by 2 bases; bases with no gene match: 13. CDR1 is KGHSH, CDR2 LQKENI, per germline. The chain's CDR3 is CASSPDSPGLAGVVYEQYF. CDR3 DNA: TGTGCCAGCTCACCAGATTCCCCGGGACTAGCGGGAGTAGTATACGAGCAGTACTTC.

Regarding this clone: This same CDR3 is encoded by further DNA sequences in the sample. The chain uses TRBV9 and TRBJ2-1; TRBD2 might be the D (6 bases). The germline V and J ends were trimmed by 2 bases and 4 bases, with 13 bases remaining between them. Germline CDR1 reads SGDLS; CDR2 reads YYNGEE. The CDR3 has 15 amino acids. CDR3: CASSVASGTYNEQFF. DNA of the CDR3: TGTGCCAGCAGCGTGGCTTCCGGGACTTACAATGAGCAGTTCTTC.

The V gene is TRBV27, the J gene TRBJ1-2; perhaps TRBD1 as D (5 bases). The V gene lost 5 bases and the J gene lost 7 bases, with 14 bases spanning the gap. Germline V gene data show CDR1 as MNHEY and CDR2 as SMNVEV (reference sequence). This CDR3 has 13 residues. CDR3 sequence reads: CASSDPGRGGYTF. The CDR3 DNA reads TGTGCCAGCAGTGATCCAGGAAGGGGTGGCTACACCTTC.

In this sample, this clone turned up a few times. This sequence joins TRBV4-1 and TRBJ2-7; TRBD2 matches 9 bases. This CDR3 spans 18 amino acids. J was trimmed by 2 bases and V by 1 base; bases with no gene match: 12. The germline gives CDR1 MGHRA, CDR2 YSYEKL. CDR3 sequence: CASSQVVLLAGTAYEQYF. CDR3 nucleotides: TGCGCCAGCAGCCAAGTGGTCCTCCTAGCGGGGACAGCCTACGAGCAGTACTTC.

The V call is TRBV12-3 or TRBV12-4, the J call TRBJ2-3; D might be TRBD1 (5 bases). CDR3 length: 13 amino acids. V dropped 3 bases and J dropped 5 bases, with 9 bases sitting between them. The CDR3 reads CASSFGQGDTQYF. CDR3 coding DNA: TGTGCCAGCAGTTTTGGTCAGGGAGATACGCAGTATTTT.

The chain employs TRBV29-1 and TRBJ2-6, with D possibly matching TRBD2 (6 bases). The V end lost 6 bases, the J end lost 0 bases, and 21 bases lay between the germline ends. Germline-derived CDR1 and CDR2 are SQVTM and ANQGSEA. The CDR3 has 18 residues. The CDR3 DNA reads TGCAGCGTGGGGGTGCGGGGAGTCGAGTTCTCTGGGGCCAACGTCCTGACTTTC. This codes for CSVGVRGVEFSGANVLTF.

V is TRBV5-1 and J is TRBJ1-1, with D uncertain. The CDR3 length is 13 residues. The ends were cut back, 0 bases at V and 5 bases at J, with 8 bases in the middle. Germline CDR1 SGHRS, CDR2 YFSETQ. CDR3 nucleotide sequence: TGCGCCAGCAGCTTGGTTTTACAGACTGAAGCTTTCTTT. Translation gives CASSLVLQTEAFF.

This CDR3 is CASSLHVGPGNEQFF. The CDR3 DNA is TGTGCCAGCAGCTTGCACGTAGGGCCGGGGAATGAGCAGTTCTTC. The rearrangement links TRBV5-4 to TRBJ2-1; D is perhaps TRBD2 (5 bases). V lost 1 base to trimming and J lost 7 bases, with 15 bases between them. The germline V gene has CDR1 SGHNT and CDR2 YYREEE (reference sequence). The CDR3 sequence is 15 residues long. The whole variable domain, remainder taken from reference TRBV5-4 and TRBJ2-1, is ETGVTQSPTHLIKTRGQQVTLRCSSQSGHNTVSWYQQALGQGPQFIFQYYREEENGRGNFPPRFSGLQFPNYSSELNVNALELDDSALYLCASSLHVGPGNEQFFGPGTRLTVL.

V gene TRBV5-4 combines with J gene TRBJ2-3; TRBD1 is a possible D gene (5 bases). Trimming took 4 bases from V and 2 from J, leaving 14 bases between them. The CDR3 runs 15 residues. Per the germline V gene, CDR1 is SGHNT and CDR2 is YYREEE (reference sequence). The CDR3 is CASSRTQGNTDTQYF. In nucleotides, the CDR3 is TGTGCCAGCAGCAGAACGCAGGGAAACACAGATACGCAGTATTTT.

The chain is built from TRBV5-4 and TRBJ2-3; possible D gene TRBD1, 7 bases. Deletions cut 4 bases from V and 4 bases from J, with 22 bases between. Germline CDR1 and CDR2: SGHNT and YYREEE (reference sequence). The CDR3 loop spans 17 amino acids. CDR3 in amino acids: CASSPGGQGVFADTQYF. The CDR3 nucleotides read TGTGCCAGCAGCCCTGGGGGGCAGGGGGTTTTTGCAGATACGCAGTATTTT.

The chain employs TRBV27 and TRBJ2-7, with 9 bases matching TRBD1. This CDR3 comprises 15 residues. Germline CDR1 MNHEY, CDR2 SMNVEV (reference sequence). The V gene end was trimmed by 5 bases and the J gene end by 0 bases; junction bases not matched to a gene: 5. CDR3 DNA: TGTGCCAGCAGTCCGGGGACAGGGTACTCCTACGAGCAGTACTTC. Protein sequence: CASSPGTGYSYEQYF.

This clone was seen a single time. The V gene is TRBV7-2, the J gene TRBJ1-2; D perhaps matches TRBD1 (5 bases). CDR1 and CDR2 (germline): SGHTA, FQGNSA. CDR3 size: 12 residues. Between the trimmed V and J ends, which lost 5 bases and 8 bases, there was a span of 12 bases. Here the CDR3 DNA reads TGTGCCAGCAGCGATCAGGGAACCGGCTACACCTTC. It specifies CASSDQGTGYTF.

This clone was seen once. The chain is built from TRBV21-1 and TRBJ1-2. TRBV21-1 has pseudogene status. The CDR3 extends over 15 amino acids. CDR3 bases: TGTGCCAGCGTAATTCCCCCGGGGGAGGGATATGGCTACACCTTC. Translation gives CASVIPPGEGYGYTF.

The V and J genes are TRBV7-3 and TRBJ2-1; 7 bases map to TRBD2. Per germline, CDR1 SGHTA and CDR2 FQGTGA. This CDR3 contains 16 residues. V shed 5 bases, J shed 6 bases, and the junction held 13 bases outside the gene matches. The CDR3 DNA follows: TGTGCCAGCAGCCCCGATGGCGGGAGAGAGCCCAATGAGCAGTTCTTC. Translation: CASSPDGGREPNEQFF. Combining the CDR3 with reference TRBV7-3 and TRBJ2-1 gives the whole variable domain GAGVSQTPSNKVTEKGKYVELRCDPISGHTALYWYRQSLGQGPEFLIYFQGTGAADDSGLPNDRFFAVRPEGSVSTLKIQRTERGDSAVYLCASSPDGGREPNEQFFGPGTRLTVL.

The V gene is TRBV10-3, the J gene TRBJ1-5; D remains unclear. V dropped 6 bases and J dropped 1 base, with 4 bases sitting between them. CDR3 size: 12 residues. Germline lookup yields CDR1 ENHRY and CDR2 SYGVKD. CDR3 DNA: TGTGCCATCAGCGGGAGCAATCAGCCCCAGCATTTT. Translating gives CAISGSNQPQHF.

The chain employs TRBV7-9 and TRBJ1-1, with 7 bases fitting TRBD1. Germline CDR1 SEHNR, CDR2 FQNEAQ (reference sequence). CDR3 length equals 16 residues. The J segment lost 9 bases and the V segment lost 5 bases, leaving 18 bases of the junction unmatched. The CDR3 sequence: CASSPWTGAYTKKAFF. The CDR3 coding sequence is TGTGCCAGCAGCCCTTGGACAGGCGCCTATACCAAAAAAGCTTTCTTT. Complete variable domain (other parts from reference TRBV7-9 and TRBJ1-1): DTGVSQNPRHKITKRGQNVTFRCDPISEHNRLYWYRQTLGQGPEFLTYFQNEAQLEKSRLLSDRFSAERPKGSFSTLEIQRTEQGDSAMYLCASSPWTGAYTKKAFFGQGTRLTVV.

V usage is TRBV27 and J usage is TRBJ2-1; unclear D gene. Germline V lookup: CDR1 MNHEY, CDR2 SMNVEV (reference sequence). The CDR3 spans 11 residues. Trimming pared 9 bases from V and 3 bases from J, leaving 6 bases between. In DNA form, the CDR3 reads TGTGCCAGTGGAGACTACAATGAGCAGTTCTTC. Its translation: CASGDYNEQFF.

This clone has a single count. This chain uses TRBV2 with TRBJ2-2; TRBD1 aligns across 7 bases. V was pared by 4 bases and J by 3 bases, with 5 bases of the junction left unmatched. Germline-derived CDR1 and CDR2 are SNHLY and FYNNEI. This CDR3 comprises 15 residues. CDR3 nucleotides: TGTGCCAGCAGTGGGGACAGACTACACACCGGGGAGCTGTTTTTT. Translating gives CASSGDRLHTGELFF.

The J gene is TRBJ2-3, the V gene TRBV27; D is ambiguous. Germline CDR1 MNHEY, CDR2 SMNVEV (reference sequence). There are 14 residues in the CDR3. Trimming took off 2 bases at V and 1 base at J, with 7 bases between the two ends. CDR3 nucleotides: TGTGCCAGCAGTTTAGCGGCAGGCACAGATACGCAGTATTTT. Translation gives CASSLAAGTDTQYF.

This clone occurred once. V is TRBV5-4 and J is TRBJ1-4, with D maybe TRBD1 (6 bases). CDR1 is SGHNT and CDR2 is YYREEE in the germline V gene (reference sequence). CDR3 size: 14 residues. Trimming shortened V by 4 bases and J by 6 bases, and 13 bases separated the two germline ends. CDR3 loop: CASSPRGGDEKLFF. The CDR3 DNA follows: TGTGCCAGCAGCCCTCGGGGGGGCGATGAAAAACTGTTTTTT. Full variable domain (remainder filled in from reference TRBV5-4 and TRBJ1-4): ETGVTQSPTHLIKTRGQQVTLRCSSQSGHNTVSWYQQALGQGPQFIFQYYREEENGRGNFPPRFSGLQFPNYSSELNVNALELDDSALYLCASSPRGGDEKLFFGSGTQLSVL.

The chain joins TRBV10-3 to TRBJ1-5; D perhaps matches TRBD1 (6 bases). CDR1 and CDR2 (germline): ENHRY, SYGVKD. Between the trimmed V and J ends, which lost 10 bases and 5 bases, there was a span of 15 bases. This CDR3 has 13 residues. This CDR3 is CATQGQGDQPQHF. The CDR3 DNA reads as TGTGCCACCCAGGGACAAGGGGATCAGCCCCAGCATTTT.

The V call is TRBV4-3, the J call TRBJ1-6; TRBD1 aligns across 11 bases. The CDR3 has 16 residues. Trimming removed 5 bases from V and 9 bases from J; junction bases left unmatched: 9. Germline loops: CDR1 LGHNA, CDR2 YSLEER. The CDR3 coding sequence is TGCGCCAGCAGCGCACTTACCGGGACAGGGGGTTCACCCCTCCACTTT. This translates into CASSALTGTGGSPLHF.

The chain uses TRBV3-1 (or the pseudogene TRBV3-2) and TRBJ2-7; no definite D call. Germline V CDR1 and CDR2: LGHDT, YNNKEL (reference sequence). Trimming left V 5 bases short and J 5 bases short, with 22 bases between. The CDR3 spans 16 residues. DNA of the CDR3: TGTGCCAGCAGCATAGATACTCCCTTCGTGTTAGACGAGCAGTACTTC. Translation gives CASSIDTPFVLDEQYF.

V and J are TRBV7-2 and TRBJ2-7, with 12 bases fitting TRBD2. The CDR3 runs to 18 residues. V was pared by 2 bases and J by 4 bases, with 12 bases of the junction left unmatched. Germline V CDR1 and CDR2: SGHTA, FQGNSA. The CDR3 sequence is CASSLLVGVLAGGYEQYF. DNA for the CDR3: TGTGCCAGCAGCTTACTAGTAGGTGTTCTAGCGGGAGGGTACGAGCAGTACTTC.

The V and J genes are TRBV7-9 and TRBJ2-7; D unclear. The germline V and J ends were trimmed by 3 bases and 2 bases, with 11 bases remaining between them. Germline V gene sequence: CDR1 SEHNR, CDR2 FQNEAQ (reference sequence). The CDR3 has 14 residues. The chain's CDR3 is CASSFRSHTYEQYF. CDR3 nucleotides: TGTGCCAGCAGCTTCAGGTCTCATACCTACGAGCAGTACTTC. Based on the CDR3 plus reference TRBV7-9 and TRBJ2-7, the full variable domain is DTGVSQNPRHKITKRGQNVTFRCDPISEHNRLYWYRQTLGQGPEFLTYFQNEAQLEKSRLLSDRFSAERPKGSFSTLEIQRTEQGDSAMYLCASSFRSHTYEQYFGPGTRLTVT.